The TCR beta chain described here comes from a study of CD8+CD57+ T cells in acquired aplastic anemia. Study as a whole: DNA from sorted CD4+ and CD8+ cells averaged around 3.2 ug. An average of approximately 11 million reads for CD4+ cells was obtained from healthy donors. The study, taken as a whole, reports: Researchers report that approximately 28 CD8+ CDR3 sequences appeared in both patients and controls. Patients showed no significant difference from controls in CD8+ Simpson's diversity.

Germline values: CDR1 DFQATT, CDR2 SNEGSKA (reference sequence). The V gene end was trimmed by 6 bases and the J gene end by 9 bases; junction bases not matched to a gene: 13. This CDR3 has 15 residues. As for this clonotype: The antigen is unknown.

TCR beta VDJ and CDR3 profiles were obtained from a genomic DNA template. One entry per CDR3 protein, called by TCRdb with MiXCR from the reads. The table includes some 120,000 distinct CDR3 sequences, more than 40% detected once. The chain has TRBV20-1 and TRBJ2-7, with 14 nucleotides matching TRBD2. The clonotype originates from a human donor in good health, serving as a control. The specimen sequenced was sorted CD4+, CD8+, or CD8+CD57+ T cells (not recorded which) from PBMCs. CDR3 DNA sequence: TGCAGTGCCCCGGGACTAGCGGGGGCCGACGGACGGCAGTACTTC. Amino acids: CSAPGLAGADGRQYF.